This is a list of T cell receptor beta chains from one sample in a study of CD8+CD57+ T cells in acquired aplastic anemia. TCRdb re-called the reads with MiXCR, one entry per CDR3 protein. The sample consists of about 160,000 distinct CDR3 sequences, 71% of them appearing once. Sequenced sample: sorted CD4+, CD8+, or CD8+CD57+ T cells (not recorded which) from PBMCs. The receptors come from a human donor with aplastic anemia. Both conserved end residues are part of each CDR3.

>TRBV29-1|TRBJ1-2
CSVVSRGGYGYTF
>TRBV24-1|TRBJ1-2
CATSDRAPNEGYGYTF
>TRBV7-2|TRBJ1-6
CASSDRQGAPYNSPLHF
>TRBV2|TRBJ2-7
CASSATSGNYEQYF
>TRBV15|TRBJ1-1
CATSRGYRETEAFF
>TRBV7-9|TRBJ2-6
CASGREPSGANVLTF
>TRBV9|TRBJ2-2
CASSIPDRENPTNTGELFF
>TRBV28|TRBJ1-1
CASSLWDRGTTEAFF
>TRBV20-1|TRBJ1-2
CSASEGSGGYTF
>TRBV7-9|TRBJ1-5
CASSLSYSNQPQHF
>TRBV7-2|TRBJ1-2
CASSPGGRDGYTF
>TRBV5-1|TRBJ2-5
CASSSGETQYF
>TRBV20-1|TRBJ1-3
CSAEGGNTIYF
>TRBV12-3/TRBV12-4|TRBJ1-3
CASSFSRNGISGNTIYF
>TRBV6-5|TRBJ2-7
CASSYRVEYEQYF
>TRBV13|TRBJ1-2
CASRYRGGKLGYTF
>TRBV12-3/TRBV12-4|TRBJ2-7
CASSLPQGANEQYF
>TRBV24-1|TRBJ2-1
CATSDPTGTAYNEQFF
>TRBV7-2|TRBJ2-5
CASSSSQRETQYF
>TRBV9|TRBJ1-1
CASSVGLDMNTEAFF
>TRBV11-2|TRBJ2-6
CASSSRRSSGANVLTF
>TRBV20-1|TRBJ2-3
CSARAIAPGQGMVTDTQYF
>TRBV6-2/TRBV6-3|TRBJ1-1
CASSYSLAGGNMNTEAFF
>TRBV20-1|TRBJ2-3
CSATVTSGGGTDTQYF
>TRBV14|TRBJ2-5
CASSEYRGAQETQYF
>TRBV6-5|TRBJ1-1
CASRPRQGITEAFF
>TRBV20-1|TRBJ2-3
CSVAGGPDTQYF
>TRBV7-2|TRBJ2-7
CASSRRQEYEQYF
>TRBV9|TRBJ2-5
CASSVDRAETQYF
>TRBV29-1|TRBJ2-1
CSVDPSYNEQFF
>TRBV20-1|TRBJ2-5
CSASGNLAGQETQYF
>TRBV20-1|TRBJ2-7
CSARRLAGSEQYF
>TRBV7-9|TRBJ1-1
CASSNQARQNTEAFF
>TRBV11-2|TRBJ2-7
CASGLVPPSYEQYF
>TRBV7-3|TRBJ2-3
CASSSGRGTDTQYF
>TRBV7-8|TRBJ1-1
CASTPGVYTEAFF
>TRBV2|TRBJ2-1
CASSGRYEQFF
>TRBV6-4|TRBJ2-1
CASSPRTGEDEQFF
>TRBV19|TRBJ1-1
CASSIKGGNTEAFF
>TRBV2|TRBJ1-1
CASSVRGNTEAFF
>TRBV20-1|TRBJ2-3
CSARGTAGTSGSDTQYF
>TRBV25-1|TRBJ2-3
CASSEAFVTGVTDTQYF
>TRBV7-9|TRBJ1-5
CASSPDTQPQHF
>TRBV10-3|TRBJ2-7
CAITRGRDRGPGEQYF
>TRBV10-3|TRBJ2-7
CAIGKTSGDGSYEQYF
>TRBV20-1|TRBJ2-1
CSAREGAGSSYNEQFF
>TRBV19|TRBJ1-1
CASRPDRAFRVNTEAFF
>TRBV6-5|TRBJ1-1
CASRRAGGSSTEAFF
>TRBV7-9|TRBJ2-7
CASSLPRGLHYEQYF
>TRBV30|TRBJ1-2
CAWSVGAGYTF
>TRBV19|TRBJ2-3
CASSEDRGPIDTQYF
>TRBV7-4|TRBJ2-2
CASILSRAGEAGELFF